This T cell receptor beta chain was sequenced for a study of T cell changes during pregnancy in multiple sclerosis. The method was immunoSEQ multiplex PCR; TCRdb's version includes in-frame clones alone and lacks a portion of them. The sample yields 35,000 to 40,000 clones, 88% seen once. The V gene's germline CDR1 is LGHNA and CDR2 YNFKEQ. The CDR3 loop spans 17 amino acids. The trim removed 0 bases at V and 5 bases at J, leaving 9 bases unmatched. Source: CD4+ T cells from peripheral blood mononuclear cells, taken before pregnancy. This clonotype was obtained from a female donor with multiple sclerosis, enrolled in a pregnancy study. The chain links TRBV4-2 to TRBJ2-3; TRBD2 matches 9 bases. Written as DNA, the CDR3 is TGTGCCAGCAGCCAAGATAAGGCGGCGGGAGGGATAGATACGCAGTATTTT. Its protein product is CASSQDKAAGGIDTQYF.